These 23 T cell receptor beta chains share one sample of origin, sequenced in a study of control samples from healthy donors and cancer patients. TCRdb keeps only in-frame clones here, not all; method: immunoSEQ multiplex PCR. The sample holds approximately 100,000 clones, 80% to 95% seen once. Specimen: blood. These TCRs come from a human donor in good health. The donor label of this sample is uncertain.

The chain uses TRBV4-2 and TRBJ2-7; TRBD2 matches 9 bases. The CDR3 loop spans 17 amino acids. The germline gives CDR1 LGHNA, CDR2 YNFKEQ. V was pared by 0 bases and J by 3 bases, with 9 bases of the junction left unmatched. The DNA for the CDR3 is TGTGCCAGCAGCCAAGATAATACAGCGGGGGGATTCTACGAGCAGTACTTC. It is translated as CASSQDNTAGGFYEQYF.

This clone appeared a single time. The V gene is TRBV20-1, the J gene TRBJ1-2; 7 nucleotides line up with TRBD1. The ends lost 5 bases at V and 6 bases at J; junction bases unmatched: 3. CDR3 length equals 11 residues. Looked up from germline, CDR1 is DFQATT and CDR2 is SNEGSKA (reference sequence). The CDR3 loop reads CSAQDRHGYTF. The CDR3 DNA follows: TGCAGTGCTCAGGACAGGCATGGCTACACCTTC.

Only one count was recorded for this clone. The V and J genes are TRBV6-6 and TRBJ1-6, with D unclear. Trimming left V 9 bases short and J 0 bases short, with 9 bases between. CDR3 length equals 14 residues. Looked up from germline, CDR1 is MNHNY and CDR2 is SVGAGI (reference sequence). The CDR3: CASSASSYNSPLHF. The CDR3 DNA follows: TGTGCCAGTTCAGCTAGCTCCTATAATTCACCCCTCCACTTT.

This rearrangement joins TRBV18 to TRBJ1-4, with D possibly being TRBD1 (5 bases). Germline V gene data show CDR1 as KGHSH and CDR2 as LQKENI. Trimming shortened V by 3 bases and J by 6 bases, and 20 bases separated the two germline ends. This CDR3 has 17 amino acids. CDR3 nucleotide sequence: TGTGCCAGCTCACCCGAGGGGAATCGGCCGGTCGATGAAAAACTGTTTTTT. The encoded protein is CASSPEGNRPVDEKLFF.

V is TRBV15 and J is TRBJ1-4, with D perhaps matching TRBD1 (5 bases). The CDR3 is 15 residues long. Germline-derived CDR1 and CDR2 are LNHNV and YYDKDF (reference sequence). Between the trimmed V and J ends, which lost 6 bases and 8 bases, there was a span of 19 bases. The CDR3 nucleotides read TGTGCCACCAGTCCTGGGACCGTCCTGGGGGAAAAACTGTTTTTT. The encoded protein is CATSPGTVLGEKLFF.

The chain joins TRBV13 to TRBJ2-3, with D perhaps matching TRBD2 (5 bases). This CDR3 contains 13 residues. V was trimmed by 5 bases and J by 5 bases, leaving 11 bases between them. Germline assignment: CDR1 PRHDT and CDR2 FYEKMQ (reference sequence). The CDR3 here is CASSIRAGDTQYF. The CDR3 nucleotides read TGTGCCAGCAGCATCCGGGCGGGAGATACGCAGTATTTT.

This chain links TRBV19 with TRBJ1-1; perhaps TRBD1 as D (6 bases). The CDR3 is made up of 13 amino acids. Germline CDR1 LNHDA, CDR2 SQIVND (reference sequence). Between the trimmed V and J ends, which lost 5 bases and 5 bases, there was a span of 12 bases. CDR3: CASSDPRGTEAFF. The DNA for the CDR3 is TGTGCCAGTAGTGACCCAAGGGGGACTGAAGCTTTCTTT.

This clone was recorded once. The chain recombines TRBV18 with TRBJ1-1, with 8 nucleotides matching TRBD1. V was pared by 6 bases and J by 5 bases, with 5 bases of the junction left unmatched. Per the germline V gene, CDR1 is KGHSH and CDR2 is LQKENI. This CDR3 comprises 13 residues. As DNA, the CDR3 is TGTGCCAGCTCTCAGGGGGCGCTAACTGAAGCTTTCTTT. Its translation is CASSQGALTEAFF.

The V gene is TRBV29-1, the J gene TRBJ1-3, with no clear D. Trimming removed 2 bases at V and 2 bases at J, with 7 bases between. This CDR3 comprises 13 residues. CDR1 SQVTM and CDR2 ANQGSEA come from the germline V gene. DNA of the CDR3: TGCAGCGTTGAAACGGGGACTGGAAACACCATATATTTT. Its translation: CSVETGTGNTIYF.

V usage is TRBV4-3 and J usage is TRBJ2-6; D unclear. From germline, CDR1 is LGHNA and CDR2 YSLEER. The CDR3 extends over 17 amino acids. V was pared by 1 base and J by 0 bases, with 10 bases between. CDR3 loop: CASSQVPASSGANVLTF. In nucleotides, the CDR3 is TGCGCCAGCAGCCAAGTTCCAGCGAGCTCTGGGGCCAACGTCCTGACTTTC.

The rearrangement joins TRBV6-5 to TRBJ1-2; a possible D gene is TRBD1 (6 bases). CDR3 size: 13 residues. The germline V and J ends were trimmed by 6 bases and 2 bases, with 10 bases remaining between them. In germline, CDR1 is MNHEY, CDR2 SVGAGI. CDR3 sequence (DNA): TGTGCCAGCAGCCCCGGGACAAACTATGGCTACACCTTC. It translates to CASSPGTNYGYTF.

V usage is TRBV12-3 or TRBV12-4 and J usage is TRBJ2-2, with D tentatively TRBD1 (6 bases). V was shortened by 5 bases and J by 6 bases, with 10 bases between the two germline ends. The CDR3 has 13 residues. The CDR3 is CASSETGSGELFF. The CDR3 nucleotides read TGTGCCAGCAGTGAAACAGGGTCCGGGGAGCTGTTTTTT.

The gene calls are TRBV7-2 and TRBJ2-2, with 8 bases aligning to TRBD2. The CDR3 length is 15 residues. V shed 3 bases and J 5 bases; nucleotides not matched to a gene: 5. Germline CDR1 SGHTA, CDR2 FQGNSA. The CDR3 region has the DNA TGTGCCAGCAGCTTGCGGGGGGCCAGGACCGGGGAGCTGTTTTTT. This gives the protein CASSLRGARTGELFF.

V gene TRBV28 combines with J gene TRBJ1-3; 9 nucleotides line up with TRBD1. The CDR3 is 13 residues long. Germline CDR1 and CDR2: MDHEN and SYDVKM. V dropped 5 bases and J dropped 7; count of bases not matched to a gene: 3. Here the CDR3 DNA reads TGTGCCAGCAGTCGACAGGGGGGGAACACCATATATTTT. This sequence encodes CASSRQGGNTIYF.

This clone is a singleton in its sample. This sequence joins TRBV2 and TRBJ2-7, with TRBD1 identical over 9 bases. CDR3 length: 14 residues. The junction had 6 bases not matched to a gene; V was cut back by 4 bases and J by 5 bases. Germline loops: CDR1 SNHLY, CDR2 FYNNEI. The CDR3, as DNA: TGTGCCAGCAGTGTCCGGGACAGGGTGAACGAGCAGTACGTC. It yields the protein CASSVRDRVNEQYV.

V usage is TRBV9 and J usage is TRBJ1-2; 7 nucleotides align to TRBD1. Germline CDR1 and CDR2: SGDLS and YYNGEE. With 4 bases clipped from V and 4 bases from J, the junction kept 10 bases outside the gene matches. This CDR3 has 15 residues. The chain's CDR3 is CASSPSPGQPYGYTF. The DNA of the CDR3 is TGTGCCAGCAGCCCTTCACCGGGACAGCCCTATGGCTACACCTTC.

The chain recombines TRBV11-2 with TRBJ2-2; the match to TRBD2 covers 7 bases. Trimming cost V 7 bases and J 5 bases; bases outside gene matches: 7. From germline, CDR1 is SGHAT and CDR2 FQNNGV. CDR3 length: 14 residues. The CDR3 here is CASTTLGGTGELFF. CDR3 nucleotides: TGTGCCAGCACTACCCTGGGGGGGACCGGGGAGCTGTTTTTT.

The chain couples TRBV6-1 to TRBJ2-3; 14 nucleotides match TRBD2. This CDR3 is built from 18 residues. The V segment lost 0 bases and the J segment 1 base; nucleotides outside the gene matches: 3. Looked up from germline, CDR1 is MNHNS and CDR2 is SASEGT. The CDR3 is CASSEALGLAGGTDTQYF. For the CDR3, the DNA is TGTGCCAGCAGTGAAGCGCTGGGACTAGCGGGGGGCACAGATACGCAGTATTTT.

This clone was seen only once. The J gene is TRBJ1-2, the V gene TRBV18; D is perhaps TRBD1 (5 bases). In germline, CDR1 is KGHSH, CDR2 LQKENI. The V gene lost 0 bases and the J gene lost 0 bases, with 11 bases spanning the gap. This CDR3 is built from 16 residues. Here the CDR3 DNA reads TGTGCCAGCTCACCACCTGGAGGGGTAACTAACTATGGCTACACCTTC. As protein: CASSPPGGVTNYGYTF. The full variable domain, rest sourced from reference TRBV18 and TRBJ1-2, is NAGVMQNPRHLVRRRGQEARLRCSPMKGHSHVYWYRQLPEEGLKFMVYLQKENIIDESGMPKERFSAEFPKEGPSILRIQQVVRGDSAAYFCASSPPGGVTNYGYTFGSGTRLTVV.

This clone appeared once. The gene calls are TRBV11-2 and TRBJ2-5; 7 bases are a match to TRBD2. There are 13 residues in the CDR3. V lost 1 base, J lost 7 bases, and 3 bases stayed unmatched. The germline V gene has CDR1 SGHAT and CDR2 FQNNGV. The CDR3 here is CASSLGGEGTQYF. CDR3 nucleotides: TGTGCCAGCAGCTTAGGGGGGGAGGGGACCCAGTACTTC.

This clone occurred once. V is TRBV6-1 and J is TRBJ1-1, with a weak D call TRBD1 (5 bases). This CDR3 is built from 12 residues. Germline loops: CDR1 MNHNS, CDR2 SASEGT. V was cut by 3 bases and J by 5 bases, with 7 bases left in between. The CDR3 bases are TGTGCCAGCAGTGAGGGGGGGACTGAAGCTTTCTTT. Translated, it gives CASSEGGTEAFF.

This rearrangement joins TRBV7-8 to TRBJ1-2, with no clear D. V shed 1 base and J shed 2 bases, with 8 bases lying between them. CDR1 is SGHVS, CDR2 FQNEAQ, per germline. The CDR3 spans 14 residues. The CDR3 sequence: CASSLEYRNYGYTF. DNA for the CDR3: TGTGCCAGCAGCTTAGAATACAGAAACTATGGCTACACCTTC.

J is TRBJ1-5 and V is TRBV20-1; D is ambiguous. The V gene lost 3 bases and the J gene lost 6 bases, with 18 bases spanning the gap. The germline gives CDR1 DFQATT, CDR2 SNEGSKA (reference sequence). This CDR3 has 15 residues. This CDR3 is CSASDIDKASQPQHF. The CDR3 DNA reads TGCAGTGCTAGTGATATAGATAAAGCGAGTCAGCCCCAGCATTTT.